This T cell receptor beta chain was profiled in a study of blood T cell repertoires in COVID-19. About the study: The samples span acute and convalescent COVID-19 from the United States, Italy and Spain. T cells, B-cell-depleted T cells, or PBMCs provided the cDNA or gDNA that served as material.

Repertoires were generated with immunoSEQ multiplex PCR, while TCRdb's copy carries only in-frame clones and drops some. The sample lists some 130,000 clones, roughly 80% occurring once. Trimming removed 4 bases from V and 4 bases from J; junction bases left unmatched: 10. CDR1 GTSNPN and CDR2 SVGIG come from the germline V gene (reference sequence). CDR3 size: 15 residues. The TCR originated in a man under 40 who had recovered from COVID-19. The V and J genes are TRBV30 and TRBJ2-7, with 10 bases fitting TRBD2. Source material: PBMCs or T cells enriched from blood (not recorded which). CDR3 in amino acids: CAWIPAGGPMYEQYF. The CDR3 region has the DNA TGTGCCTGGATCCCAGCGGGAGGGCCCATGTACGAGCAGTACTTC.